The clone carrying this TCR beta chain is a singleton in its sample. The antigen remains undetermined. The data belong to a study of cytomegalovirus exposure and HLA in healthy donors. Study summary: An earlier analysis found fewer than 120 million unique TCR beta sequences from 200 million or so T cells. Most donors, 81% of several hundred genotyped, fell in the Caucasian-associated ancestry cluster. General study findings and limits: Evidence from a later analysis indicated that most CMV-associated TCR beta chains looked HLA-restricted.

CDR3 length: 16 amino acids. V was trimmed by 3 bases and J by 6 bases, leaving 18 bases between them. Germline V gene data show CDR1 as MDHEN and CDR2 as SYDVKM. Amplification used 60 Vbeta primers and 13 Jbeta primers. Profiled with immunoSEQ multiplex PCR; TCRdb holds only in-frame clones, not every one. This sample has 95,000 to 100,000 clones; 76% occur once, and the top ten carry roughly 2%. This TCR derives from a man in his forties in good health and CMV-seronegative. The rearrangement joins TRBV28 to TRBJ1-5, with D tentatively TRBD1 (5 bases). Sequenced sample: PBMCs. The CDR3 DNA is TGTGCCAGCAGTTTCACCCCCCCCCGGGGGAGTCAGCCCCAGCATTTT. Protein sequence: CASSFTPPRGSQPQHF.